This T cell receptor beta chain was captured by sequencing in a study of CXCR3-negative and CXCR3-positive naive CD8 T cells. CD45RO-CCR7+CD27+CD95- marked naive CD8+ T cells. About this clonotype: Its antigen is still unknown.

The germline V gene encodes CDR1 MNHEY and CDR2 SVGAGI. This CDR3 comprises 14 residues. General study points: Memory CD8+ T cell repertoires were far less diverse than both naive subsets.

In preparing the TRB cDNA libraries, 5' RACE with UMI labels was used. Using the 5' RACE reads, TCRdb records one entry per CDR3 protein without DNA. This sample's table reports about 92,000 distinct CDR3 sequences. This receptor was identified in a human donor in good health. Some clones in this sample may be carry-over from other donors' samples. This chain connects TRBV6-5 to TRBJ1-1; as DNA is missing, the TRBD1 call by TCRdb cannot be tested. Sequencing input: naive CXCR3- CD8+ T cells from blood. Subset denoted: CD45RO-CCR7+CD27+CD95- naive CD8+ T cells lacking CXCR3 (TNR3-). The CDR3 reads CASSYSLSGVEAFF.